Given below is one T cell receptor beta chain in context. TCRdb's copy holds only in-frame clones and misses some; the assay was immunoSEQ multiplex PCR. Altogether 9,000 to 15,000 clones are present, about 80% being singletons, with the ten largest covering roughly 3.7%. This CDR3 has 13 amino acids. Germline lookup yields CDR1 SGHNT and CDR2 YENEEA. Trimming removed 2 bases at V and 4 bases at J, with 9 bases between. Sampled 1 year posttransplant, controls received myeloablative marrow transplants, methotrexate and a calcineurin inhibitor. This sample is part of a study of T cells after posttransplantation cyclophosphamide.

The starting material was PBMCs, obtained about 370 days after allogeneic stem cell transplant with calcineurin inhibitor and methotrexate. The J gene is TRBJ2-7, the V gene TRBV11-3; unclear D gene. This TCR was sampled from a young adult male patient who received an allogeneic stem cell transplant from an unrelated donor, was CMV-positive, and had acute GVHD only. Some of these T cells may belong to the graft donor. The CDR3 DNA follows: TGTGCCAGCAGCTTATATGACACTTACGAGCAGTACTTC. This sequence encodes CASSLYDTYEQYF.